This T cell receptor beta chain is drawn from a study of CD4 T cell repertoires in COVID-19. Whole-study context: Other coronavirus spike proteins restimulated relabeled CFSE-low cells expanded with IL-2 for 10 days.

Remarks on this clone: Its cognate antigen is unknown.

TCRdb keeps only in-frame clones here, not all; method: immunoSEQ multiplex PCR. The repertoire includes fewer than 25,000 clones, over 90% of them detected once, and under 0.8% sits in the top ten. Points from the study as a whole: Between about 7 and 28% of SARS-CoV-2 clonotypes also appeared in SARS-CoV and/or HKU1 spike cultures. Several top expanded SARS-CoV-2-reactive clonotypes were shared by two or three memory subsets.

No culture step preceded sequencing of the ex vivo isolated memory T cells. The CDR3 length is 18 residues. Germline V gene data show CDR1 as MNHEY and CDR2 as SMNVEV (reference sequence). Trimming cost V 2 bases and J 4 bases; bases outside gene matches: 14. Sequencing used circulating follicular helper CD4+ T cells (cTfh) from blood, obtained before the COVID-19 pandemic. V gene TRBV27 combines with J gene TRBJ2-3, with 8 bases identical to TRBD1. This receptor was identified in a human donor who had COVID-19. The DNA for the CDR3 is TGTGCCAGCAGTTTAAATTGGGACAGGAACTTTTCATCAGATACGCAGTATTTT. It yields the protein CASSLNWDRNFSSDTQYF.